Each of the 31 T cell receptor beta chains below was sequenced from the same sample in a study of blood T cells in healthy people across ages. A second PCR, run for roughly 7 to 12 cycles, used a sample-barcoded 5' primer plus a J-beta primer mix. A single record per CDR3 protein comes from TCRdb applying MiXCR to the 5' RACE reads. The table has under 700,000 distinct CDR3 sequences, nearly 25% seen once. Separately, the same data were catalogued under a study of T cells of mothers and their children.

The sample comprised blood. These receptors were collected from a boy between 5 and 17 years old in good health.

This clonotype was seen ten or more times. The J gene is TRBJ2-5, the V gene TRBV18, with D possibly being TRBD2 (5 bases). Between the trimmed V and J ends, which lost 4 bases and 4 bases, there was a span of 13 bases. Germline V gene data show CDR1 as KGHSH and CDR2 as LQKENI. CDR3 length: 14 amino acids. The CDR3 DNA is TGTGCCAGCTCACTCCAAGGACTTCGAGAGACCCAGTACTTC. This encodes CASSLQGLRETQYF. Using reference TRBV18 and TRBJ2-5 for the parts outside the CDR3, the full variable domain is NAGVMQNPRHLVRRRGQEARLRCSPMKGHSHVYWYRQLPEEGLKFMVYLQKENIIDESGMPKERFSAEFPKEGPSILRIQQVVRGDSAAYFCASSLQGLRETQYFGPGTRLLVL.

This rearrangement joins TRBV6-5 to TRBJ1-2; 10 nucleotides align to TRBD1. Germline CDR1 MNHEY, CDR2 SVGAGI. The CDR3 totals 13 residues. The V and J ends lost 5 bases and 6 bases, in that order; junction bases with no gene match: 3. CDR3 protein: CASSETGGNGYTF. The CDR3 DNA sequence: TGTGCCAGCAGTGAGACAGGGGGCAATGGCTACACCTTC.

This chain joins TRBV20-1 and TRBJ2-7; maybe TRBD2 (6 bases). Looked up from germline, CDR1 is DFQATT and CDR2 is SNEGSKA (reference sequence). The CDR3 contains 12 residues. Trimming removed 8 bases at V and 6 bases at J, with 17 bases between. Here the CDR3 reads CSSSGGVGEQYF. In DNA form, the CDR3 reads TGCAGTTCGAGCGGAGGGGTGGGCGAGCAGTACTTC.

This chain connects TRBV5-6 to TRBJ2-3; D remains ambiguous. This CDR3 has 14 residues. V lost 3 bases, J lost 2 bases, and 10 bases lay in between. CDR1 and CDR2 (germline): SGHDT, YYEEEE. This chain's CDR3 is CASSYSGFTDTQYF. CDR3 coding DNA: TGTGCCAGCAGCTACTCTGGGTTCACAGATACGCAGTATTTT. Complete variable domain (other parts from reference TRBV5-6 and TRBJ2-3): DAGVTQSPTHLIKTRGQQVTLRCSPKSGHDTVSWYQQALGQGPQFIFQYYEEEERQRGNFPDRFSGHQFPNYSSELNVNALLLGDSALYLCASSYSGFTDTQYFGPGTRLTVL.

V is TRBV15 and J is TRBJ2-6, with 7 bases identical to TRBD1. The germline V gene has CDR1 LNHNV and CDR2 YYDKDF (reference sequence). CDR3 length equals 16 residues. V was clipped by 1 base and J by 4 bases; unmatched bases: 4. In DNA form, the CDR3 reads TGTGCCACCAGCAGAGCGACAGGGACGGGGGCCAACGTCCTGACTTTC. This sequence encodes CATSRATGTGANVLTF.

J is TRBJ2-5 and V is TRBV4-3; D might be TRBD1 (6 bases). The end of the DNA is better explained by TRBJ2-7, so the J call may be wrong. This CDR3 is built from 14 residues. From germline, CDR1 is LGHNA and CDR2 YSLEER. The CDR3 DNA reads TGCGCCAGCAGCCAGCAGGGGACCTACTACGAGCAGTACTTC. It encodes CASSQQGTYYEQYF.

About this clonotype: The junction shows a germline mismatch at one end, possibly a read error. The chain joins TRBV5-1 to TRBJ2-3, with D possibly called TRBD1 or TRBD2 (5 bases each). The CDR3 consists of 15 residues. Germline CDR1 reads SGHRS; CDR2 reads YFSETQ. The CDR3 region is CAGSWVGDATDTQYF. CDR3 nucleotide sequence: TGCGCCGGCAGCTGGGTGGGGGACGCCACAGATACGCAGTATTTT. The variable domain in full, with the rest retrieved from reference TRBV5-1 and TRBJ2-3, is KAGVTQTPRYLIKTRGQQVTLSCSPISGHRSVSWYQQTPGQGLQFLFEYFSETQRNKGNFPGRFSGRQFSNSRSEMNVSTLELGDSALYLCAGSWVGDATDTQYFGPGTRLTVL.

V and J are TRBV9 and TRBJ2-3; D is perhaps TRBD1 or TRBD2 (5 bases each). The CDR3 is 14 residues long. From germline, CDR1 is SGDLS and CDR2 YYNGEE. V lost 5 bases to trimming and J lost 1 base, with 11 bases between them. CDR3 sequence reads: CASSVLGGTDTQYF. The CDR3 region has the DNA TGTGCCAGCAGTGTTTTGGGGGGCACAGATACGCAGTATTTT.

V gene TRBV2 combines with J gene TRBJ1-6, with a weak D call TRBD1 (6 bases). The length of the CDR3 is 15 residues. Trimming took 4 bases from V and 6 from J, leaving 13 bases between them. Looked up from germline, CDR1 is SNHLY and CDR2 is FYNNEI. The CDR3 DNA is TGTGCCAGCAGTGTAGTGGGGGACACTAATTCACCCCTCCACTTT. It specifies CASSVVGDTNSPLHF.

The rearrangement uses TRBV7-9 and TRBJ1-2, with D tentatively TRBD1 (5 bases). This CDR3 spans 13 amino acids. CDR1 is SEHNR, CDR2 FQNEAQ, per germline (reference sequence). Trimming took off 6 bases at V and 5 bases at J, with 13 bases between the two ends. The CDR3 bases are TGTGCCAGCAGAATTCGGGGGGAATATGGCTACACCTTC. It codes for CASRIRGEYGYTF.

This clonotype was seen more than once but under ten times. A read error may explain this, as a much larger clone is one base away. This chain uses TRBV7-9 with TRBJ2-6; D gene ambiguous. Germline values: CDR1 SEHNR, CDR2 FQNEAQ (reference sequence). CDR3 length: 15 residues. The CDR3 sequence is CTSSLSESGANVLTF. CDR3 sequence (DNA): TGTACCAGCAGCTTATCGGAATCTGGGGCCAACGTCCTGACTTTC.

The chain links TRBV6-5 to TRBJ2-7, with 8 nucleotides matching TRBD1. V dropped 6 bases and J dropped 3; count of bases not matched to a gene: 4. The length of the CDR3 is 13 residues. The germline V gene has CDR1 MNHEY and CDR2 SVGAGI. The CDR3 sequence is CASRRDRLYEQYF. CDR3 coding DNA: TGTGCCAGCAGGAGGGACAGGCTCTACGAGCAGTACTTC.

The chain has TRBV20-1 and TRBJ2-7, with a possible D match to TRBD2 (6 bases). V was cut by 6 bases and J by 4 bases, with 22 bases left in between. CDR1 DFQATT and CDR2 SNEGSKA come from the germline V gene (reference sequence). CDR3 length equals 15 residues. CDR3 bases: TGCAGTGCCCCCCCTCAGGAGGGGTCGTTTTACGAGCAGTACTTC. It codes for CSAPPQEGSFYEQYF.

J is TRBJ1-1 and V is TRBV28; no clear D. Germline values: CDR1 MDHEN, CDR2 SYDVKM. Trimming shortened V by 8 bases and J by 1 base, and 5 bases separated the two germline ends. The CDR3 has 11 residues. CDR3 coding DNA: TGTGCCAGCGGTAGGAACACTGAAGCTTTCTTT. This encodes CASGRNTEAFF. Complete variable domain (other parts from reference TRBV28 and TRBJ1-1): DVKVTQSSRYLVKRTGEKVFLECVQDMDHENMFWYRQDPGLGLRLIYFSYDVKMKEKGDIPEGYSVSREKKERFSLILESASTNQTSMYLCASGRNTEAFFGQGTRLTVV.

This clonotype turned up a few times. V and J are TRBV9 and TRBJ2-6; D unresolved. V was cut by 0 bases and J by 0 bases, with 13 bases left in between. CDR3 length equals 18 residues. The germline gives CDR1 SGDLS, CDR2 YYNGEE. CDR3 residues: CASSVVVGRSSGANVLTF. DNA of the CDR3: TGTGCCAGCAGCGTAGTAGTCGGGCGGAGCTCTGGGGCCAACGTCCTGACTTTC.

The rearrangement links TRBV7-9 to TRBJ2-7; D unclear. CDR1 and CDR2 (germline): SEHNR, FQNEAQ (reference sequence). Trimming pared 5 bases from V and 0 bases from J, leaving 17 bases between. The CDR3 is made up of 16 amino acids. The CDR3 region has the DNA TGTGCCAGCAGCCTAACATTCTTTGGAGTCTCCTACGAGCAGTACTTC. It codes for CASSLTFFGVSYEQYF.

This clonotype came up a few times. This sequence joins TRBV28 and TRBJ2-1, with D uncertain. The V gene lost 2 bases and the J gene lost 0 bases, with 8 bases spanning the gap. Germline assignment: CDR1 MDHEN and CDR2 SYDVKM. The CDR3 extends over 15 amino acids. The CDR3 nucleotides are TGTGCCAGCAGTTTAAGGATCCCCTCCTACAATGAGCAGTTCTTC. It is translated as CASSLRIPSYNEQFF.

The sample holds a few counts of this clonotype. The CDR3 region has the DNA TGCGCCAGCAGCCAACCCCCGAGAGGGCTACGCTATGGCTACACCTTC. Its protein product is CASSQPPRGLRYGYTF. The chain couples TRBV4-1 to TRBJ1-2; D call uncertain. Germline V lookup: CDR1 MGHRA, CDR2 YSYEKL. The V end was cut by 2 bases, the J end by 4 bases, with 17 bases between. The CDR3 runs 16 residues.

The chain combines TRBV5-1 with TRBJ1-6, with D perhaps TRBD1 (6 bases). With 0 bases removed from V and 7 bases from J, the gap between germline ends came to 17 bases. This CDR3 spans 17 amino acids. Germline V gene data show CDR1 as SGHRS and CDR2 as YFSETQ. Here the CDR3 reads CASSLGARGASNSPLHF. For the CDR3, the DNA is TGCGCCAGCAGCTTGGGAGCTCGGGGGGCGAGCAATTCACCCCTCCACTTT.

This clonotype turned up a few times. The chain is built from TRBV2 and TRBJ2-5; D might be TRBD1 (6 bases). Between the trimmed V and J ends, which lost 6 bases and 5 bases, there was a span of 19 bases. From germline, CDR1 is SNHLY and CDR2 FYNNEI. The CDR3 runs to 15 residues. The CDR3 reads CASSSALGARETQYF. The CDR3 DNA is TGTGCCAGCAGCTCAGCCTTGGGGGCGAGGGAGACCCAGTACTTC.

This clonotype was seen more than once but under ten times. The chain couples TRBV5-1 to TRBJ2-1, with 13 nucleotides matching TRBD2. Germline loops: CDR1 SGHRS, CDR2 YFSETQ. J was trimmed by 1 base and V by 4 bases; bases with no gene match: 11. This CDR3 region has 19 residues. The DNA of the CDR3 is TGCGCCAGCAGCGCGATAGGGACTAGCGGGACCCAATCCTACAATGAGCAGTTCTTC. Translated: CASSAIGTSGTQSYNEQFF.

Only a few counts were recorded for this clonotype. The V gene is TRBV10-3, the J gene TRBJ1-2; 7 bases line up with TRBD1. V shed 3 bases and J 2 bases; nucleotides not matched to a gene: 6. The CDR3 contains 15 residues. Germline V gene sequence: CDR1 ENHRY, CDR2 SYGVKD. Written as DNA, the CDR3 is TGTGCCATCAGTGAACAGGGGAGTAGGAACTATGGCTACACCTTC. As protein: CAISEQGSRNYGYTF.

Ten or more counts support this clonotype. The J gene is TRBJ2-5, the V gene TRBV25-1; no clear D. In germline, CDR1 is MGHDK, CDR2 SYGVNS. This CDR3 has 11 residues. V was pared by 6 bases and J by 4 bases, with 6 bases between. The CDR3: CASRVGETQYF. The DNA for the CDR3 is TGTGCCAGCAGAGTGGGAGAGACCCAGTACTTC.

V and J are TRBV5-5 and TRBJ1-2; D uncertain. CDR1 SGHKS and CDR2 YYEKEE come from the germline V gene (reference sequence). Trimming took off 0 bases at V and 5 bases at J, with 17 bases between the two ends. This CDR3 is 16 amino acids long. CDR3 coding DNA: TGTGCCAGCAGCTTGGCCTGGTTTACCCTCCTGTATGGCTACACCTTC. Its translation: CASSLAWFTLLYGYTF.

The chain carries TRBV20-1 and TRBJ1-4; no firm D call. Deletions cut 6 bases from V and 6 bases from J, with 17 bases between. The germline CDR1 and CDR2 sequences are DFQATT and SNEGSKA (reference sequence). The CDR3 consists of 14 residues. Here the CDR3 reads CSAERPGMDEKLFF. The CDR3 DNA reads TGCAGTGCCGAGAGGCCGGGGATGGATGAAAAACTGTTTTTT.

This chain connects TRBV28 to TRBJ2-7; D might be TRBD1 (6 bases). Between the trimmed V and J ends, which lost 5 bases and 2 bases, there was a span of 13 bases. Germline V gene data show CDR1 as MDHEN and CDR2 as SYDVKM. There are 14 residues in the CDR3. The CDR3 loop reads CASSPKQGPYEQYF. Written as DNA, the CDR3 is TGTGCCAGCAGTCCCAAACAGGGACCCTACGAGCAGTACTTC.

At least ten counts were recorded for this clonotype. The chain joins TRBV7-2 to TRBJ2-5; D perhaps matches TRBD2 (5 bases). Near its end, the DNA agrees better with TRBJ2-7, so the J call may be wrong. Germline V CDR1 and CDR2: SGHTA, FQGNSA. The CDR3 consists of 13 residues. The CDR3 DNA sequence: TGTGCCAGCAGCTTAGGAGCGGTCTACGAGCAGTACTTC. Translated, it gives CASSLGAVYEQYF.

The V call is TRBV7-2, the J call TRBJ2-1, with D possibly being TRBD1 (6 bases). Near its end, the DNA agrees better with TRBJ2-7, so the J call may be wrong. The CDR3 is 14 amino acids. The germline CDR1 and CDR2 sequences are SGHTA and FQGNSA. CDR3 loop: CASSPTGQNYEQYF. In DNA form, the CDR3 reads TGTGCCAGCAGCCCTACGGGACAAAACTACGAGCAGTACTTC.

CDR3 loop: CASSFRDGWDNEQFF. For the CDR3, the DNA is TGTGCCAGCAGCTTCCGGGACGGGTGGGACAATGAGCAGTTCTTC. This chain joins TRBV5-8 and TRBJ2-1; D is perhaps TRBD1 or TRBD2 (5 bases each). CDR1 and CDR2 from the germline V gene are SGHTS and YDEGEE. V lost 2 bases, J lost 5 bases, and 14 bases lay in between. CDR3 size: 15 residues.

This clonotype appeared many times. This chain joins TRBV19 and TRBJ2-5; 7 nucleotides align to TRBD2. Unmatched junction bases numbered 4, after V lost 5 bases and J lost 7 bases. This CDR3 has 12 residues. Germline V gene sequence: CDR1 LNHDA, CDR2 SQIVND (reference sequence). CDR3 bases: TGTGCCAGTAGTTCCGGGGAGGGGACCCAGTACTTC. The encoded protein is CASSSGEGTQYF.

This clonotype was found a few times. The V call is TRBV20-1, the J call TRBJ2-7; tentative D call: TRBD2 (6 bases). V shed 0 bases and J shed 3 bases, with 15 bases lying between them. CDR3 size: 15 residues. The germline V gene encodes CDR1 DFQATT and CDR2 SNEGSKA (reference sequence). The CDR3, as DNA: TGCAGTGCTAGAGATGGAGGGACTTCCTACTACGAGCAGTACTTC. Protein product: CSARDGGTSYYEQYF.